These 30 T cell receptor beta chains share one sample of origin, sequenced in a study of blood T cells in healthy people across ages. A J-beta primer mix and a sample-barcoded 5' primer were used in a second PCR of roughly 7 to 12 cycles. Each CDR3 protein is one row after TCRdb ran MiXCR on the 5' RACE reads. Among approximately 1,000,000 distinct CDR3 sequences listed, more than 35% were seen once. Sample: blood. These receptors all come from an older woman in good health.

This clonotype was counted between two and nine times. The gene calls are TRBV24-1 and TRBJ1-5; D uncertain. There are 12 residues in the CDR3. The V gene's germline CDR1 is KGHDR and CDR2 SFDVKD. V lost 3 bases, J lost 6 bases, and 5 bases lay in between. DNA of the CDR3: TGTGCCACCAGTGATCCGGGTCAGCCCCAGCATTTT. Translation gives CATSDPGQPQHF.

This clonotype was found a few times. The chain uses TRBV20-1 and TRBJ2-1; TRBD2 matches 9 bases. The J call may be wrong; the DNA end is better matched by TRBJ2-7. Germline CDR1 DFQATT, CDR2 SNEGSKA (reference sequence). The CDR3 is 15 amino acids. The CDR3 DNA follows: TGCAGTGCCAGCCCCACTAGCGGGTACTACAATGAGCAGTACTTC. Encoded protein: CSASPTSGYYNEQYF.

To note about this clonotype: Germline and junction disagree at one end, which may indicate a read error. CDR3 protein: CVSSLESRGPHTGELFF. CDR3 nucleotides: TGCGTCAGCAGCTTGGAATCCAGGGGGCCGCACACCGGGGAGCTGTTTTTT. The chain is built from TRBV5-1 and TRBJ2-2; 8 nucleotides match TRBD1. The CDR3 runs 17 residues. Germline CDR1 and CDR2: SGHRS and YFSETQ.

As for this clonotype: A much larger clonotype is one base distant, so this may be a read error. The genes are TRBV14 and TRBJ2-7, with D perhaps TRBD2 (6 bases). CDR1 SGHDN and CDR2 FVKESK come from the germline V gene. This CDR3 is 15 amino acids long. DNA of the CDR3: TGTGCCAGCAGCCCGTTCCCGCGGGGCAGCTACGGGCAGTACTTC. This encodes CASSPFPRGSYGQYF.

This clonotype has more than one count but fewer than ten. The rearrangement uses TRBV5-1 and TRBJ2-1; 13 bases fit TRBD2. CDR1 and CDR2 from the germline V gene are SGHRS and YFSETQ. With V trimmed by 4 bases and J by 10 bases, 5 bases remained unmatched. This CDR3 has 14 amino acids. CDR3 sequence: CASSGTSGMEEQFF. The DNA of the CDR3 is TGCGCCAGCAGCGGGACTAGCGGGATGGAGGAGCAGTTCTTC.

This clonotype has a handful of counts. The V call is TRBV29-1, the J call TRBJ2-7; 7 bases map to TRBD1. The CDR3 contains 12 residues. Trimming at V came to 6 bases and at J to 1 base, leaving 3 bases not matched to a gene. In germline, CDR1 is SQVTM, CDR2 ANQGSEA. CDR3: CSVTGPSYEQYF. The CDR3 DNA sequence: TGCAGCGTGACAGGGCCTTCCTACGAGCAGTACTTC.

The chain links TRBV2 to TRBJ2-7; D unresolved. Germline loops: CDR1 SNHLY, CDR2 FYNNEI. With 8 bases removed from V and 1 base from J, the gap between germline ends came to 9 bases. The CDR3 has 12 residues. CDR3 bases: TGTGCCAGCGGCACCACTTCCTACGAGCAGTACTTC. The encoded protein is CASGTTSYEQYF.

V and J are TRBV4-1 and TRBJ2-5; TRBD2 aligns across 7 bases. Trimming took 0 bases from V and 4 from J; bases not matched to a gene: 5. The CDR3 has 15 residues. Germline CDR1 MGHRA, CDR2 YSYEKL. The CDR3: CASSQEAGVRETQYF. The CDR3 DNA is TGCGCCAGCAGCCAAGAGGCGGGAGTGCGAGAGACCCAGTACTTC.

The sample holds many counts of this clonotype. The V gene is TRBV9, the J gene TRBJ2-5; 7 bases match TRBD2. The germline gives CDR1 SGDLS, CDR2 YYNGEE. The CDR3 is 17 amino acids. V lost 0 bases and J lost 2; bases outside the gene matches: 10. The CDR3 coding sequence is TGTGCCAGCAGCGTAGGGGATGCGGGAGTGGAACAAGAGACCCAGTACTTC. Protein: CASSVGDAGVEQETQYF. Based on the CDR3 plus reference TRBV9 and TRBJ2-5, the full variable domain is DSGVTQTPKHLITATGQRVTLRCSPRSGDLSVYWYQQSLDQGLQFLIQYYNGEERAKGNILERFSAQQFPDLHSELNLSSLELGDSALYFCASSVGDAGVEQETQYFGPGTRLLVL.

The V call is TRBV5-1, the J call TRBJ2-3, with TRBD2 matching over 13 bases. This CDR3 contains 17 residues. Per germline, CDR1 SGHRS and CDR2 YFSETQ. The trim removed 4 bases at V and 1 base at J, leaving 6 bases unmatched. CDR3 protein: CASSTGLAGLGTDTQYF. The CDR3 coding sequence is TGCGCCAGCAGCACGGGACTAGCGGGACTAGGCACAGATACGCAGTATTTT.

The rearrangement links TRBV6-2 or TRBV6-3 to TRBJ2-3; TRBD2 aligns across 12 bases. Germline V gene data show CDR1 as MNHEY and CDR2 as SVGEGT. Trimming at V came to 5 bases and at J to 8 bases, leaving 2 bases not matched to a gene. The CDR3 is 13 residues long. CDR3 nucleotide sequence: TGTGCCAGCAGTAGACTAGCGGGAGTTACGCAGTATTTT. Amino acid sequence: CASSRLAGVTQYF.

This clonotype has just one count. The CDR3 loop reads CASSRGDSKTQYF. The CDR3 DNA reads as TGTGCCAGCAGCCGGGGGGATAGTAAGACCCAGTACTTC. The chain uses TRBV7-2 and TRBJ2-5; 7 bases align to TRBD2. The J segment lost 6 bases and the V segment lost 5 bases, leaving 6 bases of the junction unmatched. CDR3 length equals 13 residues. CDR1 and CDR2 (germline): SGHTA, FQGNSA.

The chain couples TRBV5-1 to TRBJ2-1; the D gene is possibly TRBD2 (6 bases). The CDR3 covers 15 residues. Per the germline V gene, CDR1 is SGHRS and CDR2 is YFSETQ. The V end lost 0 bases, the J end lost 8 bases, and 15 bases lay between the germline ends. CDR3 sequence reads: CASSLGGETVHEQFF. Here the CDR3 DNA reads TGCGCCAGCAGCTTGGGGGGGGAGACCGTCCATGAGCAGTTCTTC.

A word on this clonotype: A clone one base away is much larger, so this may be a read error. The chain uses TRBV20-1 and TRBJ2-1, with 9 bases matching TRBD2. CDR3 size: 16 residues. Germline CDR1 DFQATT, CDR2 SNEGSKA (reference sequence). The junction had 13 bases not matched to a gene; V was cut back by 0 bases and J by 10 bases. This chain's CDR3 is CSARDPGGRATYEQFF. The CDR3 nucleotides read TGCAGTGCTAGAGATCCTGGCGGGAGGGCTACCTACGAGCAGTTCTTC.

The V and J genes are TRBV18 and TRBJ2-5; 8 nucleotides align to TRBD1. V shed 3 bases, J shed 11 bases, and the junction held 14 bases outside the gene matches. CDR3 size: 15 residues. Per the germline V gene, CDR1 is KGHSH and CDR2 is LQKENI. The CDR3 protein is CASSPPSRGRTEQYF. The CDR3 coding sequence is TGTGCCAGCTCACCCCCGAGCAGGGGGCGAACTGAGCAGTACTTC.

Remarks on this clonotype: Germline is not matched at one junction end, which may reflect a read error. The chain employs TRBV7-2 and TRBJ2-1; 10 nucleotides line up with TRBD2. Germline loops: CDR1 SGHTA, CDR2 FQGNSA. The CDR3 loop spans 15 amino acids. CDR3 DNA: TGTGCCTGCAGGGTAGCGGGAGGCCCTCCTAGTGAGCAGTTCTTC. Protein product: CACRVAGGPPSEQFF.

This clonotype was seen only a few times. V gene TRBV20-1 combines with J gene TRBJ1-5; possibly TRBD1 for D (5 bases). The CDR3 is made up of 13 amino acids. V was clipped by 4 bases and J by 4 bases, with 11 bases between them. Germline lookup yields CDR1 DFQATT and CDR2 SNEGSKA (reference sequence). The DNA of the CDR3 is TGCAGTGCTAACGGAAACAGGAATCAGCCCCAGCATTTT. Its protein product is CSANGNRNQPQHF.

The chain employs TRBV20-1 and TRBJ1-6; D is uncertain. Trimming pared 5 bases from V and 7 bases from J, leaving 18 bases between. Germline V gene lookup returns CDR1 DFQATT and CDR2 SNEGSKA (reference sequence). The CDR3 is 15 amino acids. CDR3 protein: CSAQERTGGNSPLHF. The CDR3 bases are TGCAGTGCTCAAGAAAGGACGGGTGGGAATTCACCCCTCCACTTT.

This clonotype was counted between two and nine times. The chain couples TRBV18 to TRBJ2-3; TRBD2 agrees at 11 bases. The CDR3 has 16 residues. The J segment lost 2 bases and the V segment lost 2 bases, leaving 3 bases of the junction unmatched. Per germline, CDR1 KGHSH and CDR2 LQKENI. The CDR3 protein is CASSPRTSGYTDTQYF. The CDR3 DNA reads TGTGCCAGCTCACCAAGGACTAGCGGGTACACAGATACGCAGTATTTT.

The chain joins TRBV20-1 to TRBJ2-5; the match to TRBD2 covers 13 bases. CDR3 length equals 12 residues. Germline assignment: CDR1 DFQATT and CDR2 SNEGSKA (reference sequence). V gave up 6 bases and J gave up 10 bases; unmatched junction bases: 5. CDR3 sequence (DNA): TGCAGTGCCCGGACTAGCGGGAGTATCCAGTACTTC. It yields the protein CSARTSGSIQYF.

The chain recombines TRBV7-2 with TRBJ2-1; 14 nucleotides align to TRBD2. The CDR3 has 18 amino acids. The germline gives CDR1 SGHTA, CDR2 FQGNSA. Trimming removed 5 bases from V and 0 bases from J; junction bases left unmatched: 6. CDR3 bases: TGTGCCAGCAGCGCCCGGACTAGCGGGAGGCCCTCCTACAATGAGCAGTTCTTC. It translates to CASSARTSGRPSYNEQFF. The whole variable domain, filled in from reference TRBV7-2 and TRBJ2-1, reads GAGVSQSPSNKVTEKGKDVELRCDPISGHTALYWYRQSLGQGLEFLIYFQGNSAPDKSGLPSDRFSAERTGGSVSTLTIQRTQQEDSAVYLCASSARTSGRPSYNEQFFGPGTRLTVL.

This sequence joins TRBV9 and TRBJ1-2; 9 nucleotides align to TRBD1. There are 15 residues in the CDR3. The germline V gene has CDR1 SGDLS and CDR2 YYNGEE. The V gene end was trimmed by 3 bases and the J gene end by 4 bases; junction bases not matched to a gene: 7. CDR3 nucleotide sequence: TGTGCCAGCAGCGCCACCGGGACAGGGACCTATGGCTACACCTTC. Residues: CASSATGTGTYGYTF.

This sequence joins TRBV4-1 and TRBJ2-5, with no clear D. This CDR3 is 14 amino acids long. V lost 1 base and J lost 11, with 17 bases in between. Germline CDR1 and CDR2: MGHRA and YSYEKL. CDR3 DNA: TGCGCCAGCAGCCAAGGCTGGGGTGGGAATGAGCAGTACTTC. Translated, it gives CASSQGWGGNEQYF.

This clonotype was seen a few times. The rearrangement uses TRBV6-2 or TRBV6-3 and TRBJ2-3; the D is unclear. The CDR3 runs 12 residues. Germline V CDR1 and CDR2: MNHEY, SVGEGT. V was trimmed by 4 bases and J by 7 bases, leaving 9 bases between them. CDR3 region: CASSSAPHTQYF. CDR3 bases: TGTGCCAGCAGTTCCGCCCCCCATACGCAGTATTTT.

This chain links TRBV20-1 with TRBJ2-1; 7 nucleotides agree with TRBD2. After removal of 3 bases from V and 4 bases from J, the junction contained 6 bases not matched to a gene. Germline loops: CDR1 DFQATT, CDR2 SNEGSKA (reference sequence). The CDR3 totals 14 residues. CDR3 nucleotides: TGCAGTGCTAGTCCCCTAGCGGTTTACAATGAGCAGTTCTTC. Translating gives CSASPLAVYNEQFF.

This clonotype turned up a few times. J is TRBJ2-1 and V is TRBV10-3; D perhaps matches TRBD2 (6 bases). CDR1 is ENHRY, CDR2 SYGVKD, per germline. The CDR3 is 16 residues long. V was pared by 4 bases and J by 5 bases, with 18 bases between. Here the CDR3 reads CAISGNRDSYDNEQFF. The CDR3 nucleotides read TGTGCCATCAGTGGAAACCGGGACTCGTACGACAATGAGCAGTTCTTC.

This sequence joins TRBV5-1 and TRBJ1-1, with 8 nucleotides matching TRBD1. Germline-derived CDR1 and CDR2 are SGHRS and YFSETQ. The CDR3 is 14 amino acids. Trimming at V came to 1 base and at J to 3 bases, leaving 2 bases not matched to a gene. CDR3 bases: TGCGCCAGCAGCTTGAAACAGGGGGACACTGAAGCTTTCTTT. It specifies CASSLKQGDTEAFF.

The CDR3 DNA is TGTGCCAGCAGCCCCAGCCCAGGGACGACTAGCGGCAGACGGCACTACAATGAGCAGTTCTTC. Its translation: CASSPSPGTTSGRRHYNEQFF. The rearrangement uses TRBV11-1 and TRBJ2-1; 9 bases align to TRBD2. The CDR3 loop spans 21 amino acids. With V trimmed by 5 bases and J by 3 bases, 23 bases remained unmatched. The germline V gene has CDR1 SGHAT and CDR2 FQDESV (reference sequence).

The gene calls are TRBV7-9 and TRBJ2-5, with TRBD2 matching 10 bases. The length of the CDR3 is 17 residues. V shed 0 bases, J shed 0 bases, and the junction held 4 bases outside the gene matches. Germline V CDR1 and CDR2: SEHNR, FQNEAQ (reference sequence). CDR3: CASSLAPGLADQETQYF. The CDR3 DNA reads as TGTGCCAGCAGCTTAGCGCCCGGACTAGCGGACCAAGAGACCCAGTACTTC.

This clonotype was seen only a few times. The chain has TRBV7-9 and TRBJ2-1; 13 nucleotides match TRBD2. Per the germline V gene, CDR1 is SEHNR and CDR2 is FQNEAQ (reference sequence). With V trimmed by 5 bases and J by 0 bases, 7 bases remained unmatched. The CDR3 contains 18 residues. The CDR3 spells CASSRTSGSPSSYNEQFF. Here the CDR3 DNA reads TGTGCCAGCAGCCGGACTAGCGGGAGCCCCAGCTCCTACAATGAGCAGTTCTTC.